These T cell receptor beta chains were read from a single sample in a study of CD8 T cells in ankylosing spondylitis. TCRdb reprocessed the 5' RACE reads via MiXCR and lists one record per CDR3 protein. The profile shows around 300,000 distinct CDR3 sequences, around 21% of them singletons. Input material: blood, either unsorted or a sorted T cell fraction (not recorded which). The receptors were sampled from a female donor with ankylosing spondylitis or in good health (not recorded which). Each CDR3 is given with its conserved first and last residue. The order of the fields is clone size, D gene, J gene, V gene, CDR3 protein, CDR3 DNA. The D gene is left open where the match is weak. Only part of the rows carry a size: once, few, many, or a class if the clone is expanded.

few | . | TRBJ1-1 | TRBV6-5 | CASSYRTMNTEAFF | TGTGCCAGCAGTTATCGGACCATGAACACTGAAGCTTTCTTT
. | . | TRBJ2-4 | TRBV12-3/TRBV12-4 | CASSLGTGPSIQYF | TGTGCCAGCAGTTTAGGAACAGGGCCCTCGATTCAGTACTTC
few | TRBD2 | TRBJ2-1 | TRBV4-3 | CASRNGLAGEYEQFF | TGCGCCAGCAGGAATGGACTAGCGGGAGAATATGAGCAGTTCTTC
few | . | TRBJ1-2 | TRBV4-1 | CASSEGGKDYGYTF | TGCGCCAGCAGCGAGGGAGGGAAGGACTATGGCTACACCTTC
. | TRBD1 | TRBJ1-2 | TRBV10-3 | CAIRGTGDPDGYTF | TGTGCCATCAGGGGGACAGGGGATCCTGACGGCTACACCTTC
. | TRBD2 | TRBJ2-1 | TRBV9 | CASSGTSGTLEQFF | TGTGCCAGCAGCGGGACTAGCGGGACCCTAGAGCAGTTCTTC
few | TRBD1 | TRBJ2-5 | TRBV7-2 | CASSLPGTGKETQYF | TGTGCCAGCAGCTTACCCGGGACAGGGAAAGAGACCCAGTACTTC
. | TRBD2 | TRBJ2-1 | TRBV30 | CAWSRGGRYNEQFF | TGTGCCTGGAGTCGAGGCGGGAGATACAATGAGCAGTTCTTC
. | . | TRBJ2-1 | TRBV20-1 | CSAAQVDDEQFF | TGCAGTGCTGCCCAGGTAGACGATGAGCAGTTCTTC
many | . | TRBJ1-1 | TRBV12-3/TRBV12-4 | CASSFRAQSGNTEAFF | TGTGCCAGCAGTTTTAGAGCTCAAAGCGGGAACACTGAAGCTTTCTTT
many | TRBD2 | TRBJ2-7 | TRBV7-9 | CASQSEAGGPYEQYF | TGTGCCAGCCAGTCCGAAGCGGGAGGGCCCTACGAGCAGTACTTC
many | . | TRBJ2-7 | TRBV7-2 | CASSRGTPRSSYEQYF | TGTGCCAGCAGCCGAGGGACACCGAGGAGCTCCTACGAGCAGTACTTC
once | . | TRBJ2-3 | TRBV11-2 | CASSLSLGSTDTQYF | TGTGCCAGCAGCCTCTCTTTGGGGAGCACAGATACGCAGTATTTT
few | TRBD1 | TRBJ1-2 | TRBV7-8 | CASSLEGGQSYGYTF | TGTGCCAGCAGCTTAGAGGGGGGACAGTCGTATGGCTACACCTTC
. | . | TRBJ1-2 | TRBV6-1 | CASTRGHFYGYTF | TGTGCCAGCACCCGCGGGCATTTCTATGGCTACACCTTC
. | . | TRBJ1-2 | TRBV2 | CASRVGGGPSYGYTF | TGTGCCAGCAGGGTGGGCGGGGGCCCCTCCTATGGCTACACCTTC
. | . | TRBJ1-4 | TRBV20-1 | CSWRGAGDEKLFF | TGCAGTTGGAGGGGGGCAGGGGATGAAAAACTGTTTTTT
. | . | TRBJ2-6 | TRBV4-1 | CASSLLRVDNSGANVLTF | TGCGCCAGCAGCCTCCTCAGGGTTGATAACTCTGGGGCCAACGTCCTGACTTTC
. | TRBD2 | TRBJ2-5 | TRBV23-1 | CASSQGWGGETQYF | TGCGCCAGCAGTCAAGGATGGGGGGGAGAGACCCAGTACTTC
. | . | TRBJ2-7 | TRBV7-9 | CASSYEQTYEQYF | TGTGCCAGCAGCTATGAACAGACCTACGAGCAGTACTTC
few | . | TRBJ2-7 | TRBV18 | CASSPPDWREQYF | TGTGCCAGCTCACCACCCGACTGGCGGGAGCAGTACTTC
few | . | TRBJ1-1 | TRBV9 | CASTPTGVNTEAFF | TGTGCCAGCACCCCGACAGGAGTGAACACTGAAGCTTTCTTT
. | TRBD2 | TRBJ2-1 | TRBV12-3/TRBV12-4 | CASSEEREGLWEQFF | TGTGCCAGCAGCGAAGAGCGGGAGGGCCTTTGGGAGCAGTTCTTC
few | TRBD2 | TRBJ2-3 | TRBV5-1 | CASSFNPPGLAGADTQYF | TGCGCCAGCAGCTTCAATCCACCGGGACTAGCGGGAGCAGATACGCAGTATTTT
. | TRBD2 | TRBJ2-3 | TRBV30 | CAWTSKGGDTQYF | TGTGCCTGGACCAGCAAGGGAGGGGATACGCAGTATTTT
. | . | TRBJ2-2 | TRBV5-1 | CASSSTANTGELFF | TGCGCCAGCAGCTCGACGGCGAACACCGGGGAGCTGTTTTTT
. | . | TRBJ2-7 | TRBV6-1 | CASQNLLSYEQYF | TGTGCCAGCCAAAATCTACTCTCCTACGAGCAGTACTTC
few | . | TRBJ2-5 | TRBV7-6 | CASSLAAGPQETQYF | TGTGCCAGCAGCTTAGCGGCAGGCCCCCAAGAGACCCAGTACTTC
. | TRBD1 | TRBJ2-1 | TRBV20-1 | CSAGTGLYNEQFF | TGCAGTGCTGGGACAGGATTATACAATGAGCAGTTCTTC
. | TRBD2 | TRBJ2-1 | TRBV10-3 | CAISESGAGGFNEQFF | TGTGCCATCAGTGAGTCAGGAGCGGGAGGGTTTAATGAGCAGTTCTTC
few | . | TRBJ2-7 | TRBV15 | CATSRDPGEAYEQYF | TGTGCCACCAGCAGAGATCCCGGGGAGGCCTACGAGCAGTACTTC
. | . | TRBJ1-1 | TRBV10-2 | CASGWGDGTEAFF | TGCGCCAGCGGATGGGGGGATGGCACTGAAGCTTTCTTT
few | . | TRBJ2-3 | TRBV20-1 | CSARKDRRGTDTQYF | TGCAGTGCTAGGAAGGACCGTAGGGGCACAGATACGCAGTATTTT
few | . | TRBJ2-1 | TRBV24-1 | CATSDLASNNEQFF | TGTGCCACCAGTGATTTGGCTAGCAACAATGAGCAGTTCTTC
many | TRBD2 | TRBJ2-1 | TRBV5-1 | CASSLVVAGYNEQFF | TGCGCCAGCAGCTTGGTAGTAGCGGGTTACAATGAGCAGTTCTTC
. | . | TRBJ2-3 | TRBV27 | CASSPRSYWTQYF | TGTGCCAGCAGTCCGCGATCATACTGGACGCAGTATTTT
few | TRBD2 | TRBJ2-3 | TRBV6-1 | CASSRLAATDTQYF | TGTGCCTCCTCCCGACTAGCGGCCACAGATACGCAGTATTTT
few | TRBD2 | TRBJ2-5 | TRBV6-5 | CASSYSPPLTSGSETQYF | TGTGCCAGCAGTTACTCCCCACCTTTGACTAGCGGGAGTGAGACCCAGTACTTC
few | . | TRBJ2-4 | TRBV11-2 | CASSLPVPGMESIAKNIQYF | TGTGCCAGCAGCCTCCCAGTGCCAGGGATGGAGTCGATAGCCAAAAACATTCAGTACTTC
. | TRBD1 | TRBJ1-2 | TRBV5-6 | CASSLRDRRDGYTF | TGTGCCAGCAGCTTGAGGGACAGGCGGGATGGCTACACCTTC
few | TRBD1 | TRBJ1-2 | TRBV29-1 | CSVLDRGSFGYTF | TGCAGCGTTTTGGACAGGGGATCGTTCGGCTACACCTTC
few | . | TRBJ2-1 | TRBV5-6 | CASSLGRGGEQFF | TGTGCCAGCAGCTTGGGTCGTGGCGGGGAGCAGTTCTTC
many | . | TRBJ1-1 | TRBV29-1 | CSVARQIEAFF | TGCAGCGTTGCCCGGCAGATTGAAGCTTTCTTT
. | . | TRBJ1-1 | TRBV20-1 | CSARKSGTLNTEAFF | TGCAGTGCTAGAAAGTCCGGGACACTGAACACTGAAGCTTTCTTT
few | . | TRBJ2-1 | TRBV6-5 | CASSSPTLLYNEQFF | TGTGCCAGCAGTTCCCCGACCCTATTGTACAATGAGCAGTTCTTC
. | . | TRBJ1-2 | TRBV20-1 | CSARGGSYGYTF | TGCAGTGCTAGAGGAGGGTCCTATGGCTACACCTTC
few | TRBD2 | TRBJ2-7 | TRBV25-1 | CASSDPGGRTYEQYF | TGTGCCAGCAGTGACCCGGGAGGGAGGACCTACGAGCAGTACTTC
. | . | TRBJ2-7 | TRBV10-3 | CAIRSQAPYEQYF | TGTGCCATCAGGTCTCAAGCCCCCTACGAGCAGTACTTC
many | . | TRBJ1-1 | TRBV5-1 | CASSESRNTEAFF | TGCGCCAGCAGTGAGTCCAGAAACACTGAAGCTTTCTTT
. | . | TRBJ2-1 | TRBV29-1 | CSVGSTNNEQFF | TGCAGCGTTGGAAGCACAAACAATGAGCAGTTCTTC